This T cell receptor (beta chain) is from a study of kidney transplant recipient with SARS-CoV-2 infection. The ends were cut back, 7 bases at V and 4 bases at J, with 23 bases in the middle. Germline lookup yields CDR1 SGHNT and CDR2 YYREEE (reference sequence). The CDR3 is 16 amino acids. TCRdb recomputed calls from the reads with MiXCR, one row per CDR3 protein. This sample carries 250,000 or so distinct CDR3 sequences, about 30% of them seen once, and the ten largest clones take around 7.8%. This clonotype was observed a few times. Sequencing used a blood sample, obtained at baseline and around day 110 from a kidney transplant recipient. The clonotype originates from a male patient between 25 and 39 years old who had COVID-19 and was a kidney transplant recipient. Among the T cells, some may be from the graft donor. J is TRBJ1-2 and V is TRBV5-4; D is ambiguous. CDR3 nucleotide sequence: TGTGCCAGCGTCCTTCGCGTACCAGGAAGGACCTATGGCTACACCTTC. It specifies CASVLRVPGRTYGYTF.